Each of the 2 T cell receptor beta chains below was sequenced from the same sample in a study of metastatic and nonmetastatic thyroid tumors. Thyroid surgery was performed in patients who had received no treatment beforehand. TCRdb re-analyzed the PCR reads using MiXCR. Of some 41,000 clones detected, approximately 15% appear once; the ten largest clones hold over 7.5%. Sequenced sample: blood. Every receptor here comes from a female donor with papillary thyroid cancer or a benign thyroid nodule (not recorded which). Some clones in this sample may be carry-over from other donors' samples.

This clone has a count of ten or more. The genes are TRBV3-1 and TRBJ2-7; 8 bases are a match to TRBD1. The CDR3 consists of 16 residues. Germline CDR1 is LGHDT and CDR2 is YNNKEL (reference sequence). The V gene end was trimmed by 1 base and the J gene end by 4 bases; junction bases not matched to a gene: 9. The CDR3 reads CASSQVAAGGEYEQYF. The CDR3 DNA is TGTGCCAGCAGCCAAGTGGCGGCAGGGGGCGAGTACGAGCAGTACTTC.

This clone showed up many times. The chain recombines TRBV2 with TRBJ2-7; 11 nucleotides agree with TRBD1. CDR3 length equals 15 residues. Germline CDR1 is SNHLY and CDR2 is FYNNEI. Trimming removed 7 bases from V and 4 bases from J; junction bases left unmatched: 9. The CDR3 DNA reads TGTGCCAGCAACCCAGGACAGGGGGCGTGGTACGAGCAGTACTTC. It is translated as CASNPGQGAWYEQYF.